A single T cell receptor (beta chain) is shown here with its context. The antigen is undetermined. Profiling relied on immunoSEQ multiplex PCR, and the TCRdb table lists in-frame clones only, not all of them. The table records 15,000 or so clones, about 85% of them present only once. This record belongs to a study of T cell responses to AZD1222 COVID-19 vaccine. General study points: Among AZD1222 vaccinees, only 5 to 7 were seropositive at baseline.

This specimen consisted of peripheral blood, obtained 28 days after the second AZD1222 dose. This clonotype was obtained from an adult who received the AZD1222 COVID-19 vaccine.

The CDR3 reads CASSLSPGSQETQYF. In nucleotides, the CDR3 is TGTGCCAGTAGCCTCTCCCCAGGGAGCCAAGAGACCCAGTACTTC. This rearrangement joins TRBV19 to TRBJ2-5; D might be TRBD1 or TRBD2, each matching 5 bases. Germline CDR1 is LNHDA and CDR2 is SQIVND (reference sequence). The CDR3 extends over 15 amino acids. Trimming left V 6 bases short and J 1 base short, with 15 bases between.